This T cell receptor beta chain was obtained from a study of shared clonotypes between healthy human individuals. The authors distributed each subset's genomic DNA evenly over several immunoSEQ plates. Clones were read by immunoSEQ multiplex PCR, and TCRdb kept only the in-frame ones, dropping some. Counted here are a few million clones, almost 96% occurring once; the ten biggest clones make up over 0.1%. The J segment lost 0 bases and the V segment lost 7 bases, leaving 12 bases of the junction unmatched. The germline V gene has CDR1 SGHRS and CDR2 YFSETQ. The CDR3 length is 17 residues. The chain links TRBV5-1 to TRBJ2-1; 8 positions agree with TRBD2. The clonotype comes from a man between 18 and 35 years old in good health. Material: naive CD4+ T cells sorted from blood. Sample subset: CD45RA+ positively selected. CDR3 DNA: TGCGCCAGCCGGGCGGGGGGCCAATCCATCTCCTACAATGAGCAGTTCTTC. This translates into CASRAGGQSISYNEQFF.